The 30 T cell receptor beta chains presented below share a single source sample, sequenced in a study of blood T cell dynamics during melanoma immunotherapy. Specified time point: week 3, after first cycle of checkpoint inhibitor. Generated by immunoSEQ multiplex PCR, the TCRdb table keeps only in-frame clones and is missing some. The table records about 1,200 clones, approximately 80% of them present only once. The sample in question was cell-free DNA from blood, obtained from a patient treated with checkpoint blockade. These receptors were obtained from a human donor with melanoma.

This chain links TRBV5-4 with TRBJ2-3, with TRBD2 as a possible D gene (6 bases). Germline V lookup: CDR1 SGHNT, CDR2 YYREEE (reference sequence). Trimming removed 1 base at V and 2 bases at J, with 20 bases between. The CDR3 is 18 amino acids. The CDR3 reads CASSLSEVRDFLTDTQYF. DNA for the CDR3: TGTGCCAGCAGCTTGTCCGAGGTCCGGGACTTCCTCACAGATACGCAGTATTTT. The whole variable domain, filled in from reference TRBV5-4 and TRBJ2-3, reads ETGVTQSPTHLIKTRGQQVTLRCSSQSGHNTVSWYQQALGQGPQFIFQYYREEENGRGNFPPRFSGLQFPNYSSELNVNALELDDSALYLCASSLSEVRDFLTDTQYFGPGTRLTVL.

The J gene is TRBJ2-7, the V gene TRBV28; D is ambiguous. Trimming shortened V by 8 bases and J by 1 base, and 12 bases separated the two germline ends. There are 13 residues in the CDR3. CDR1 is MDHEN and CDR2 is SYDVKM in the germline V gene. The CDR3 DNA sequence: TGTGCCAGCGAAACATCCGTTTCCTACGAGCAGTACTTC. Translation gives CASETSVSYEQYF.

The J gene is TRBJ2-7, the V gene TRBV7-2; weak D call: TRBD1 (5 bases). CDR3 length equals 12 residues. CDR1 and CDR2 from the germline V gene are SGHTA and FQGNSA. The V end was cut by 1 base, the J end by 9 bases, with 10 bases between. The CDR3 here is CASSLGGPGQYF. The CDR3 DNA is TGTGCCAGCAGCTTAGGGGGCCCGGGGCAGTACTTC.

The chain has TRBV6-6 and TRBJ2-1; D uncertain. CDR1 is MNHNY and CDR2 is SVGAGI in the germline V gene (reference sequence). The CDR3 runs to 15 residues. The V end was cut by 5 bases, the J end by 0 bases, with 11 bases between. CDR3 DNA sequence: TGTGCCAGCAGTCCTCCGGGCAGCTCCTACAATGAGCAGTTCTTC. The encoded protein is CASSPPGSSYNEQFF.

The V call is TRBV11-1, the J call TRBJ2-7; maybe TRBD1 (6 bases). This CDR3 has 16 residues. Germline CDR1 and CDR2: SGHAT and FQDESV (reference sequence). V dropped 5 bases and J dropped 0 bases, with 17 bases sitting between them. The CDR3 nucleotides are TGTGCCAGCAGCCCGACCGGGACACGGAGCTCCTACGAGCAGTACTTC. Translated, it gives CASSPTGTRSSYEQYF.

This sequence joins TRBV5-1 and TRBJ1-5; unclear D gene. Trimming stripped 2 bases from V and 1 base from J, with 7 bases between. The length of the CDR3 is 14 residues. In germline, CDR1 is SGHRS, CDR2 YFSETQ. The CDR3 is CASSFSPSNQPQHF. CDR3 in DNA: TGCGCCAGCAGCTTTAGTCCGAGCAATCAGCCCCAGCATTTT.

Written as DNA, the CDR3 is TGTGCCATCAGTGAGACGGGACAGCTGAACACTGAAGCTTTCTTT. Its translation: CAISETGQLNTEAFF. J is TRBJ1-1 and V is TRBV10-3, with TRBD1 matching over 7 bases. The CDR3 loop spans 15 amino acids. J gave up 0 bases and V 2 bases, and 3 bases lay outside the gene matches. Per the germline V gene, CDR1 is ENHRY and CDR2 is SYGVKD.

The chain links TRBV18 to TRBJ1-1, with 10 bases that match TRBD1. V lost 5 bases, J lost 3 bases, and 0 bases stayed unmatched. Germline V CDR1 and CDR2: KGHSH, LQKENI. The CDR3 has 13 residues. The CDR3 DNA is TGTGCCAGCTCAGGACAGGGGGACACTGAAGCTTTCTTT. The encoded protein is CASSGQGDTEAFF.

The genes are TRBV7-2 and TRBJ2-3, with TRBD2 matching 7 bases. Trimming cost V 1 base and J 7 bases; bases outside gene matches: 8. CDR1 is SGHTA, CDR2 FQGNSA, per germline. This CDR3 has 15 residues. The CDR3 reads CASSLGRLAIYTQYF. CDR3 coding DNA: TGTGCCAGCAGCTTAGGGAGACTAGCCATTTATACGCAGTATTTT.

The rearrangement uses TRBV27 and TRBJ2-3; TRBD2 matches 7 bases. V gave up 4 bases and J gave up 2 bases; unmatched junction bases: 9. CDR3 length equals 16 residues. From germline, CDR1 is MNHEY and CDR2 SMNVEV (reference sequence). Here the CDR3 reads CASSSQTSAITDTQYF. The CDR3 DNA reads TGTGCCAGCAGTTCCCAAACTAGCGCAATCACAGATACGCAGTATTTT.

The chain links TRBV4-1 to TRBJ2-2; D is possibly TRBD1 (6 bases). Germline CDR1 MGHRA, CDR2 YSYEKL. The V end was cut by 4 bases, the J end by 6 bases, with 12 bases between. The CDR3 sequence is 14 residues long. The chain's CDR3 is CASSPITGPGELFF. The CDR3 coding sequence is TGCGCCAGCAGCCCGATTACAGGGCCCGGGGAGCTGTTTTTT.

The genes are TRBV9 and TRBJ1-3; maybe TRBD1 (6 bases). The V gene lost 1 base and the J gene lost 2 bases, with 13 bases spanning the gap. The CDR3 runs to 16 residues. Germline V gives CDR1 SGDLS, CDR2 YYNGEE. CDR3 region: CASSVFSRGAGNTIYF. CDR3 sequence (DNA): TGTGCCAGCAGCGTATTTAGCAGGGGTGCTGGAAACACCATATATTTT.

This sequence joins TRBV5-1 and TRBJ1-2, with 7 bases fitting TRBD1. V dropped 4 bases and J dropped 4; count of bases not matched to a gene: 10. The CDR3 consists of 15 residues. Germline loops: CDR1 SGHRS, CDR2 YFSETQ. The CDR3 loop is CASSPGEAGGYGYTF. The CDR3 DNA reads TGCGCCAGCAGCCCCGGGGAGGCAGGGGGCTATGGCTACACCTTC.

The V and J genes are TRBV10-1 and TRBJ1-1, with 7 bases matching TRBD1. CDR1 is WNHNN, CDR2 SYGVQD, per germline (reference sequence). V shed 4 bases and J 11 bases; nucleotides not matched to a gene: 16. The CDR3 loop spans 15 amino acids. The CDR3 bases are TGCGCCAGCAGTGCGGGGAGGAGAGGGGGCTCCGGGGCTTTCTTT. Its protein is CASSAGRRGGSGAFF.

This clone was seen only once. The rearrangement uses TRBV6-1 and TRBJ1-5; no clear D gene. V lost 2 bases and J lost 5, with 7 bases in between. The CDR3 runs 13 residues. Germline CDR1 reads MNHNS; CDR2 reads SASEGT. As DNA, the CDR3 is TGTGCCAGCAGTGAAAGTTTTGATCAGCCCCAGCATTTT. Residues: CASSESFDQPQHF.

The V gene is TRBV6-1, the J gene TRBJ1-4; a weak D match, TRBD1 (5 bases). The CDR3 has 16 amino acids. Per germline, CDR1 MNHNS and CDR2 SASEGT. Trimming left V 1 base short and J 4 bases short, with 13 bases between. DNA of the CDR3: TGTGCCAGCAGTGAAGGCCCGGGACGGGTTAATGAAAAACTGTTTTTT. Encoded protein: CASSEGPGRVNEKLFF.

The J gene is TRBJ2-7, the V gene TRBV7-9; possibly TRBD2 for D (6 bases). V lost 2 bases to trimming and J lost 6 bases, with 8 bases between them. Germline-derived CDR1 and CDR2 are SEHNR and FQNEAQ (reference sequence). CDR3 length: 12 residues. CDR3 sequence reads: CASSLSGLEQYF. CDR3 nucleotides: TGTGCCAGCAGCTTAAGCGGGCTCGAGCAGTACTTC. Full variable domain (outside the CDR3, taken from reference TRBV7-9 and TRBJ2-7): DTGVSQNPRHKITKRGQNVTFRCDPISEHNRLYWYRQTLGQGPEFLTYFQNEAQLEKSRLLSDRFSAERPKGSFSTLEIQRTEQGDSAMYLCASSLSGLEQYFGPGTRLTVT.

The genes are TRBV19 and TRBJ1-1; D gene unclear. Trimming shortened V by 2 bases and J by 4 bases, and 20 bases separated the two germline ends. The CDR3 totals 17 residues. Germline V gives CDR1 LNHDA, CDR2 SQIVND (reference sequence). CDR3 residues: CASSISGLGTSGTEAFF. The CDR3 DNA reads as TGTGCCAGTAGTATATCTGGACTCGGCACCTCGGGCACTGAAGCTTTCTTT.

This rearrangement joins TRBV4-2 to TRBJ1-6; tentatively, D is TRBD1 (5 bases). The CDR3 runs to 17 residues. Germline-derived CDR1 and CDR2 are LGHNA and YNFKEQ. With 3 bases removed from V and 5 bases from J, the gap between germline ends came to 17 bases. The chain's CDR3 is CASSQTLGGNHNSPLHF. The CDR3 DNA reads TGTGCCAGCAGCCAGACCCTGGGGGGAAACCATAATTCACCCCTCCACTTT.

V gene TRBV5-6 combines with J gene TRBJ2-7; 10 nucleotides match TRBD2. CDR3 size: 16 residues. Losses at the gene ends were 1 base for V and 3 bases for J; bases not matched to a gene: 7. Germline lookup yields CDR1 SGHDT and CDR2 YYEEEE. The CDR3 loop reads CASSLSSGGAYYEQYF. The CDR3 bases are TGTGCCAGCAGCTTGTCGAGCGGGGGGGCCTACTACGAGCAGTACTTC. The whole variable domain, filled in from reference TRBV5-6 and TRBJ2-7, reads DAGVTQSPTHLIKTRGQQVTLRCSPKSGHDTVSWYQQALGQGPQFIFQYYEEEERQRGNFPDRFSGHQFPNYSSELNVNALLLGDSALYLCASSLSSGGAYYEQYFGPGTRLTVT.

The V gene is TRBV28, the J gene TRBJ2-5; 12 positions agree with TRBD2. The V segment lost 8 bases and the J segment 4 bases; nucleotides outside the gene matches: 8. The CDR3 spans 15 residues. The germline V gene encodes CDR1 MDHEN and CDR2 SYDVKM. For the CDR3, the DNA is TGTGCCAGCGGCCAACTAGCGGGGGGTCGAGAGACCCAGTACTTC. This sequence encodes CASGQLAGGRETQYF.

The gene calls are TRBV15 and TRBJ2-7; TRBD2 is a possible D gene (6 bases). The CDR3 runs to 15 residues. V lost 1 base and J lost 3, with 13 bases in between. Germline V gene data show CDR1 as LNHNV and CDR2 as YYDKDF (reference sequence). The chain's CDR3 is CATSRGSGEFYEQYF. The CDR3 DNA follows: TGTGCCACCAGCAGAGGCTCGGGAGAGTTCTACGAGCAGTACTTC.

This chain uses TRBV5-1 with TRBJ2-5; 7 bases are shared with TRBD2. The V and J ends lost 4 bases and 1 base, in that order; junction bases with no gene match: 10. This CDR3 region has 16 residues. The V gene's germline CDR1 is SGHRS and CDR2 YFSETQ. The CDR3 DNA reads TGCGCCAGCAGCCCCTCCCCCGCTAGCGGCCAAGAGACCCAGTACTTC. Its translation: CASSPSPASGQETQYF.

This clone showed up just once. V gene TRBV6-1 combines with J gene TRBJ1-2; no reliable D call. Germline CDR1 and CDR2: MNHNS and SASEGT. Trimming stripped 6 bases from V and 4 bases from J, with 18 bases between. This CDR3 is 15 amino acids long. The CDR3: CASRGQLQRGYGYTF. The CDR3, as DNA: TGTGCCAGCAGGGGCCAATTGCAGAGAGGCTATGGCTACACCTTC.

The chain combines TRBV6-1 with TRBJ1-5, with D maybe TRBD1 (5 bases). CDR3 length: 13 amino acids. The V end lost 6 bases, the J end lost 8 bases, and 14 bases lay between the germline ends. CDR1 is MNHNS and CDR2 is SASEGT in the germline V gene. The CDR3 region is CASRQAPPEPQHF. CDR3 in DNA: TGTGCCAGCAGACAGGCCCCGCCGGAGCCCCAGCATTTT.

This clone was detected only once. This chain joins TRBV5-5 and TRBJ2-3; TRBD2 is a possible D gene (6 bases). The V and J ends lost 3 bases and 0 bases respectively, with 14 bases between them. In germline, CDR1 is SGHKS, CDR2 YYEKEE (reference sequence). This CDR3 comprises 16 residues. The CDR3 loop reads CASSYTGSSSTDTQYF. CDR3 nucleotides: TGTGCCAGCAGCTACACCGGGAGCTCTAGCACAGATACGCAGTATTTT.

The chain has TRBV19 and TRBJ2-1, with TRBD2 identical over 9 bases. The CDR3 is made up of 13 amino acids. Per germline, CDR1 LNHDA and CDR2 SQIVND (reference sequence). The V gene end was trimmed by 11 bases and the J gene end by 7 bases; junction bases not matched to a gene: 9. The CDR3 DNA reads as TGTGCCGGATCTAGCGGGGAAGGTAATGAGCAGTTCTTC. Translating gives CAGSSGEGNEQFF.

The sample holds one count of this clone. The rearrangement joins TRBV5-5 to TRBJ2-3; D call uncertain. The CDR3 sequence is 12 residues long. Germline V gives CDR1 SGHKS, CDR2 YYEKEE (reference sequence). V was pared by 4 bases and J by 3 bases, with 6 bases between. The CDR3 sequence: CASSSLTDTQYF. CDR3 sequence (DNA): TGTGCCAGCAGCAGTCTAACAGATACGCAGTATTTT. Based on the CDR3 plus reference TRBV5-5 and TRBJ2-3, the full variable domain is DAGVTQSPTHLIKTRGQQVTLRCSPISGHKSVSWYQQVLGQGPQFIFQYYEKEERGRGNFPDRFSARQFPNYSSELNVNALLLGDSALYLCASSSLTDTQYFGPGTRLTVL.

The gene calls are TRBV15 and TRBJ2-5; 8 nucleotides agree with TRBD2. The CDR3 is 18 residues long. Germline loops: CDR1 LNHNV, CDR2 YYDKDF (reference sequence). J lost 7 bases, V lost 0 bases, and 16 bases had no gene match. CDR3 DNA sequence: TGTGCCACCAGCAGAGATCGAGGATTCACTAGCGGTGTGGGGACCCAGTACTTC. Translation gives CATSRDRGFTSGVGTQYF.

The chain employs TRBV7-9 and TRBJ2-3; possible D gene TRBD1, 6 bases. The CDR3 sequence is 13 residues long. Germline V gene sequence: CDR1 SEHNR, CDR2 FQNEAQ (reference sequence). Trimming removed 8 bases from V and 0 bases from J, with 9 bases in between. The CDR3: CASAGDSTDTQYF. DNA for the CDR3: TGTGCCAGCGCAGGGGACAGCACAGATACGCAGTATTTT. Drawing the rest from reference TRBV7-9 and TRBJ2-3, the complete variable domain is DTGVSQNPRHKITKRGQNVTFRCDPISEHNRLYWYRQTLGQGPEFLTYFQNEAQLEKSRLLSDRFSAERPKGSFSTLEIQRTEQGDSAMYLCASAGDSTDTQYFGPGTRLTVL.